This T cell receptor beta chain was identified in a study of blood T cell repertoires in COVID-19. Germline loops: CDR1 SGHVS, CDR2 FQNEAQ. This CDR3 is built from 15 residues. The ends were cut back, 5 bases at V and 1 base at J, with 14 bases in the middle. The assay was immunoSEQ multiplex PCR, and TCRdb's table has in-frame clones only and misses some. The sample holds fewer than 200,000 clones; around 86% are singletons and the top ten take roughly 25%. Sequencing used PBMCs or T cells enriched from blood (not recorded which). The chain recombines TRBV7-8 with TRBJ2-5, with TRBD1 as a possible D gene (5 bases). The source of this sequence is a middle-aged woman in a cohort exposed to, infected with or recovered from COVID-19 (not recorded which). This chain's CDR3 is CASSPWGRVQETQYF. CDR3 DNA: TGTGCCAGCAGCCCGTGGGGCAGGGTCCAAGAGACCCAGTACTTC.